The 24 T cell receptor beta chains below come from one sample, sequenced in a study of blood T cell repertoires in COVID-19. Measured with immunoSEQ multiplex PCR; TCRdb has only the in-frame clones, and not every one. This table holds 60,000 to 80,000 clones, approximately 88% found once. The material sequenced was peripheral blood. The origin of the receptors is a man aged 50-59 years with active COVID-19.

The chain links TRBV6-5 to TRBJ1-6, with a weak D call TRBD1 (5 bases). The CDR3 is 14 amino acids. Germline V gene lookup returns CDR1 MNHEY and CDR2 SVGAGI. V gave up 9 bases and J gave up 10 bases, with 19 bases separating them. CDR3 coding DNA: TGTGCCAGTCTAAGGGGCCAAAGTGGATCACCCCTCCACTTT. It is translated as CASLRGQSGSPLHF.

The chain recombines TRBV7-2 with TRBJ1-2; 7 bases match TRBD1. Germline CDR1 and CDR2: SGHTA and FQGNSA. The CDR3 spans 13 residues. V lost 4 bases, J lost 8 bases, and 7 bases stayed unmatched. CDR3 DNA: TGTGCCAGCAGCTCGAGACAGGGCGGCGGCTACACCTTC. Its protein product is CASSSRQGGGYTF.

The rearrangement joins TRBV30 to TRBJ2-7; no definite D call. V was cut by 0 bases and J by 5 bases, with 8 bases left in between. CDR1 and CDR2 from the germline V gene are GTSNPN and SVGIG (reference sequence). The CDR3 has 12 residues. CDR3 nucleotide sequence: TGTGCCTGGAGTGTTAGACACCACGAGCAGTACTTC. Its translation is CAWSVRHHEQYF.

The V gene is TRBV9, the J gene TRBJ2-2, with 10 bases fitting TRBD2. The CDR3 has 15 amino acids. V was clipped by 0 bases and J by 4 bases; unmatched bases: 0. The germline CDR1 and CDR2 sequences are SGDLS and YYNGEE. The CDR3 protein is CASSVGTSGTGELFF. In DNA, the CDR3 is TGTGCCAGCAGCGTAGGGACTAGCGGCACCGGGGAGCTGTTTTTT.

The J gene is TRBJ1-2, the V gene TRBV27; a possible D gene is TRBD1 (6 bases). The V and J ends lost 3 bases and 7 bases respectively, with 18 bases between them. Germline V gene data show CDR1 as MNHEY and CDR2 as SMNVEV (reference sequence). The CDR3 covers 15 residues. The CDR3 is CASSLGGLGGAGYTF. In DNA, the CDR3 is TGTGCCAGCAGTTTGGGGGGGCTGGGAGGGGCTGGCTACACCTTC.

The chain has TRBV7-9 and TRBJ1-5, with D tentatively TRBD1 (5 bases). Germline CDR1 is SEHNR and CDR2 is FQNEAQ (reference sequence). The CDR3 extends over 13 amino acids. Trimming removed 4 bases from V and 6 bases from J, with 10 bases in between. CDR3 sequence reads: CASSSQGLQPQHF. CDR3 bases: TGTGCCAGCAGCTCCCAGGGTCTTCAGCCCCAGCATTTT.

This sequence joins TRBV9 and TRBJ1-3; TRBD1 is a possible D gene (6 bases). The V gene's germline CDR1 is SGDLS and CDR2 YYNGEE. Trimming cost V 0 bases and J 2 bases, with 9 bases left between them. CDR3 length equals 15 residues. The CDR3 DNA reads as TGTGCCAGCAGCGTAGCTGCAGGGGCTGGAAACACCATATATTTT. Its protein product is CASSVAAGAGNTIYF.

This clone showed up just a few times. V and J are TRBV4-2 and TRBJ2-4; 7 bases map to TRBD1. Germline V gene data show CDR1 as LGHNA and CDR2 as YNFKEQ. V lost 4 bases to trimming and J lost 0 bases; unmatched junction nucleotides: 6. The CDR3 loop spans 16 amino acids. CDR3 amino acids: CASSRDRDGAKNIQYF. The CDR3 region has the DNA TGTGCCAGCAGCCGCGACAGGGATGGAGCCAAAAACATTCAGTACTTC.

V gene TRBV7-9 combines with J gene TRBJ2-7, with 9 bases matching TRBD1. Per germline, CDR1 SEHNR and CDR2 FQNEAQ (reference sequence). The CDR3 is 17 residues long. With 7 bases clipped from V and 3 bases from J, the junction kept 16 bases outside the gene matches. The CDR3 is CASTKWDRDGAYYEQYF. The CDR3 region has the DNA TGTGCCAGCACCAAATGGGACAGGGATGGGGCGTACTACGAGCAGTACTTC.

Only one count was recorded for this clone. CDR3 region: CSASGQGLGADTQYF. DNA of the CDR3: TGCAGCGCCTCCGGACAGGGCCTAGGGGCAGATACGCAGTATTTT. The J gene is TRBJ2-3, the V gene TRBV29-1; 8 nucleotides agree with TRBD1. V dropped 7 bases and J dropped 4; count of bases not matched to a gene: 13. The CDR3 consists of 15 residues. The germline gives CDR1 SQVTM, CDR2 ANQGSEA.

The rearrangement links TRBV12-3 or TRBV12-4 to TRBJ2-7, with D tentatively TRBD2 (6 bases). Trimming cost V 6 bases and J 4 bases, with 7 bases left between them. The CDR3 totals 11 residues. The CDR3 DNA sequence: TGTGCCAGCAGGGGGGGTTACGAGCAGTACTTC. It specifies CASRGGYEQYF.

This clone occurred once. The V gene is TRBV29-1, the J gene TRBJ2-1; D may be TRBD1 (5 bases). CDR3 length: 14 residues. Germline values: CDR1 SQVTM, CDR2 ANQGSEA. With 3 bases removed from V and 2 bases from J, the gap between germline ends came to 11 bases. The DNA for the CDR3 is TGCAGCGTTGATGGCAGGGTCACCTACAATGAGCAGTTCTTC. Translating gives CSVDGRVTYNEQFF.

The rearrangement links TRBV6-6 to TRBJ2-7; the D is unclear. CDR1 is MNHNY, CDR2 SVGAGI, per germline (reference sequence). The CDR3 runs to 11 residues. The V end was cut by 4 bases, the J end by 7 bases, with 8 bases between. CDR3 amino acids: CASSSPGEQYF. In DNA, the CDR3 is TGTGCCAGCAGTTCGCCCGGGGAGCAGTACTTC.

The sample holds one count of this clone. The same CDR3 is also encoded by other DNA sequences in this sample. The chain has TRBV6-5 and TRBJ1-1; tentative D call: TRBD1 (5 bases). The CDR3 has 11 residues. CDR1 and CDR2 from the germline V gene are MNHEY and SVGAGI. Trimming took off 2 bases at V and 7 bases at J, with 5 bases between the two ends. CDR3 in DNA: TGTGCCAGCAGTTACAGGGGTGAAGCTTTCTTT. Protein product: CASSYRGEAFF.

V is TRBV19 and J is TRBJ2-7, with D possibly being TRBD1 (6 bases). CDR3 size: 15 residues. CDR1 is LNHDA, CDR2 SQIVND, per germline (reference sequence). V was trimmed by 6 bases and J by 0 bases, leaving 15 bases between them. The CDR3 region has the DNA TGTGCCAGTAGCACCCCCGGGACAAGCTCCTACGAGCAGTACTTC. Protein: CASSTPGTSSYEQYF.

This rearrangement joins TRBV7-6 to TRBJ1-4; D might be TRBD1 (6 bases). There are 15 residues in the CDR3. Trimming took off 5 bases at V and 8 bases at J, with 18 bases between the two ends. Germline-derived CDR1 and CDR2 are SGHVS and FNYEAQ. CDR3 sequence (DNA): TGTGCCAGCAGCCCATCCCTGGACAGACGAGAAAAACTGTTTTTT. It translates to CASSPSLDRREKLFF.

The gene calls are TRBV19 and TRBJ2-6, with D perhaps TRBD1 (5 bases). The CDR3 contains 15 residues. Germline V CDR1 and CDR2: LNHDA, SQIVND (reference sequence). Trimming took 2 bases from V and 5 from J, leaving 10 bases between them. The CDR3 loop is CASSISGMRANVLTF. CDR3 DNA: TGTGCCAGTAGTATATCAGGGATGAGGGCCAACGTCCTGACTTTC.

The CDR3 region is CASSFSRRDETQYF. Written as DNA, the CDR3 is TGTGCCAGCAGCTTCAGCAGGCGAGACGAGACCCAGTACTTC. J is TRBJ2-5 and V is TRBV5-4; D call uncertain. Germline CDR1 is SGHNT and CDR2 is YYREEE (reference sequence). The CDR3 is 14 residues long. The V end was cut by 2 bases, the J end by 5 bases, with 13 bases between.

This clone was recorded only once. The V call is TRBV2, the J call TRBJ2-3, with 14 bases identical to TRBD2. CDR1 is SNHLY, CDR2 FYNNEI, per germline. V lost 7 bases to trimming and J lost 4 bases; unmatched junction nucleotides: 1. CDR3 length: 14 amino acids. The CDR3: CASKTSGGADTQYF. The CDR3 DNA is TGTGCCAGCAAGACTAGCGGGGGGGCAGATACGCAGTATTTT.

The CDR3 is CASSQRDTYEQYF. Here the CDR3 DNA reads TGTGCCAGCTCCCAGCGGGACACCTACGAGCAGTACTTC. The V gene is TRBV18, the J gene TRBJ2-7; D is perhaps TRBD2 (7 bases). Germline V gene data show CDR1 as KGHSH and CDR2 as LQKENI. Trimming left V 6 bases short and J 2 bases short, with 11 bases between. This CDR3 region has 13 residues.

V usage is TRBV6-5 and J usage is TRBJ2-2, with D perhaps TRBD1 (6 bases). The CDR3 sequence is 14 residues long. Germline V gives CDR1 MNHEY, CDR2 SVGAGI. V was cut by 6 bases and J by 6 bases, with 14 bases left in between. CDR3 nucleotide sequence: TGTGCCAGCAGACAACAGGGTTGGGCCGGGGAGCTGTTTTTT. This translates into CASRQQGWAGELFF.

The CDR3 DNA reads TGTGCCAGCAGTTACTCAGGGACAGGGGGCGCGGATACGCAGTATTTT. Amino acids: CASSYSGTGGADTQYF. V usage is TRBV6-2 or TRBV6-3 and J usage is TRBJ2-3, with 12 positions matching TRBD1. The CDR3 contains 16 residues. J gave up 6 bases and V 0 bases, and 4 bases lay outside the gene matches. Germline V gene data show CDR1 as MNHEY and CDR2 as SVGEGT.

The CDR3 DNA is TGCGCCAGCAGCACTGTGGAGTCCGGCAATGAGCAGTTCTTC. Translating gives CASSTVESGNEQFF. The chain uses TRBV10-1 and TRBJ2-1; no firm D call. The CDR3 consists of 14 residues. Germline loops: CDR1 WNHNN, CDR2 SYGVQD (reference sequence). Between the trimmed V and J ends, which lost 6 bases and 6 bases, there was a span of 15 bases.

As DNA, the CDR3 is TGTGCCACTAGGCGACAGGGGGCTTATAATTCACCCCTCCACTTT. Amino acids: CATRRQGAYNSPLHF. The chain uses TRBV15 and TRBJ1-6; 10 nucleotides match TRBD1. Germline values: CDR1 LNHNV, CDR2 YYDKDF (reference sequence). Germline trimming cut 9 bases from V and 4 bases from J; bases unmatched to any gene: 6. This CDR3 spans 15 amino acids.